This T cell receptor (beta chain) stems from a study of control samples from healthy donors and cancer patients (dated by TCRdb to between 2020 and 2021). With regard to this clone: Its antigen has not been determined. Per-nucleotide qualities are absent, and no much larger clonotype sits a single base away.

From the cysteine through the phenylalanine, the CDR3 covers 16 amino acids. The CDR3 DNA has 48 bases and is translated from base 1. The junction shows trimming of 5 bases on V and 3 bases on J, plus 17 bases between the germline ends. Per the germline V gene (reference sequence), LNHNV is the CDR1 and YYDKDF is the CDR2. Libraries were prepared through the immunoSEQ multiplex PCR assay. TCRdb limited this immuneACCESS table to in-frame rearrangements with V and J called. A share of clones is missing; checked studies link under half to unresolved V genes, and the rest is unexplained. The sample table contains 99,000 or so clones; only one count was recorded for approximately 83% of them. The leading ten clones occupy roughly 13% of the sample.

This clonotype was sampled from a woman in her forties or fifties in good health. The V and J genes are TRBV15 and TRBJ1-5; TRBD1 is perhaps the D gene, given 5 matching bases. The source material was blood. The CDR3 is CATSFGPGAFNQPQHF. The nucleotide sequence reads TGTGCCACCAGCTTCGGACCCGGGGCCTTCAATCAGCCCCAGCATTTT.